Listed below are T cell receptor beta chains from one sample, sequenced in a study of tumor-infiltrating lymphocytes in primary liver carcinoma. TCRdb ran MiXCR on the multiplex PCR reads and lists one entry per CDR3 protein. This sample carries 52,000 or so distinct CDR3 sequences, about 77% of them seen once, and the ten largest clones take around 22%. Sequences were obtained from liver tumor tissue from sampling region 5. These receptors were taken from a man aged 35 to 55 with primary liver carcinoma and hepatitis B virus infection. Both conserved end residues are part of each CDR3. D genes are given only for firm matches. Some rows mark clone size as missing; the rest say once, few, many or name a class of expanded clone.

NA | few | TRBJ2-7 | TRBV11-2 | TGTGCTAGCAGCCTACGATGGACAAGGGAAAATGAGCAGTACTTC | CASSLRWTRENEQYF
NA | NA | TRBJ2-6 | TRBV11-2 | TGTGCCAGCAGCATGGTGGGAGACAGGAGCATTTTCCTCTCTGGGGCCAACGTCCTGACTTTC | CASSMVGDRSIFLSGANVLTF
NA | once | TRBJ1-5 | TRBV11-2 | TGTTCCACCAGCTTAGGAGACGCGGGTTGGGCTCAGCCCCAGCATTTT | CSTSLGDAGWAQPQHF
NA | NA | TRBJ2-7 | TRBV6-2/TRBV6-3 | TGTGCCAGCAGTCAAAAGAGGGAACCCTACGAGCAGTACTTC | CASSQKREPYEQYF
NA | NA | TRBJ2-5 | TRBV29-1 | TGCTGCGTTCCAGTGGGCGTGGAGACCCAGCACTTC | CCVPVGVETQHF
NA | NA | TRBJ2-7 | TRBV28 | TGTGCCAGCAGGGCTCCCGGGGGCACGTACTACGAGCAGTACTTC | CASRAPGGTYYEQYF
TRBD1 | many | TRBJ2-1 | TRBV28 | TGTGCCAGCAGACCCCCCGCCGGACAGGGGGCCTACAATGAGCAGTTCTTC | CASRPPAGQGAYNEQFF
NA | NA | TRBJ2-5 | TRBV7-9 | TGTGCCAGGAGCCGCGGGCGGGTGAAGGAGACCCAGTACTTC | CARSRGRVKETQYF
NA | NA | TRBJ2-3 | TRBV6-1 | TGTACCAGCAAGGCCAGCACAGATACACAGTATTTT | CTSKASTDTQYF
NA | medium-sized | TRBJ1-5 | TRBV29-1 | TGCAGCGTTGAAGGGGACAATCAGCCCCAGCATTTT | CSVEGDNQPQHF
NA | NA | TRBJ1-3 | TRBV11-2 | TGTTCCTCAGCCCAGGGAGCTGGAAACACCATATATTTT | CSSAQGAGNTIYF
TRBD1 | NA | TRBJ2-7 | TRBV7-6 | TGTACCAGCAGCATCCTCCCGGGACAGGGGGAATACGAGCAGTACTTC | CTSSILPGQGEYEQYF
TRBD2 | NA | TRBJ2-7 | TRBV5-4 | TGTGCCAGCAGCCGCACGGGTAGCGGGGACTCCTACGAGCAGTACTTC | CASSRTGSGDSYEQYF
NA | NA | TRBJ2-5 | TRBV29-1 | TGCAGCGTTGCCCCTCTTGTGGGAATGGGAGAGACTCAGTACTTC | CSVAPLVGMGETQYF
NA | NA | TRBJ2-6 | TRBV10-3 | TGTGCCGTCAGTGGTGGCCAGGAGGCTGTGGCCAACGTCCTGACTTTC | CAVSGGQEAVANVLTF
NA | many | TRBJ2-1 | TRBV28 | TGTGCCAGCAGTTCCTCTCCAGGGGTTGAGCAGTTCTTC | CASSSSPGVEQFF
NA | NA | TRBJ1-1 | TRBV6-6 | TGTGCCAGCATCACGGGGGGGACTAATGAAGCTTTCTTT | CASITGGTNEAFF
NA | NA | TRBJ1-5 | TRBV6-2/TRBV6-3 | TGTGCCAGTAGTTATGACATCTATCAGCCCCAGCATTTT | CASSYDIYQPQHF
NA | NA | TRBJ2-3 | TRBV5-1 | TGCGCCAGCAGCTTGGGGGGGCTCCCAGATATGCAGTATTTT | CASSLGGLPDMQYF
NA | NA | TRBJ2-1 | TRBV11-1 | TGTGCCAGCATCTTAAACAGGGGACTAGTGGTTAATGAACAGTTCTTC | CASILNRGLVVNEQFF
TRBD2 | NA | TRBJ2-1 | TRBV11-2 | TGTGCCAGCAGCTTAGGTCTGGTAGCGGGAGGGCCGAATGAGCAGTTCTTC | CASSLGLVAGGPNEQFF
TRBD2 | NA | TRBJ2-3 | TRBV28 | TGTGCCAGCAGTCGTCGACCCGTAGCGGGCACAGCTACGCGGTATTTT | CASSRRPVAGTATRYF
NA | NA | TRBJ2-2 | TRBV11-1 | TGTGTCAGCAGCTTATGGGCAAATACCGGGAAGCTGTTTTTT | CVSSLWANTGKLFF
TRBD1 | NA | TRBJ2-6 | TRBV11-2 | TGTGCCAGCAGCATGGGGGTAGACAGGGGCATTTCCCTCTCTGGGGCCAATGTCCTGATTTTC | CASSMGVDRGISLSGANVLIF
NA | NA | TRBJ2-7 | TRBV30 | TGCGCCCGGAGTACCCCCCTCAACGAGCAGTACTTC | CARSTPLNEQYF
NA | once | TRBJ1-2 | TRBV5-1 | TGCGCCAGCAGCTTGACAATCGGGGCAGACTCTGGTTGCACCTTC | CASSLTIGADSGCTF
NA | many | TRBJ1-1 | TRBV6-4 | TGTGCCAGCAGTCCGGGGGGGGGCCGGTCGGACACTGAAGCTTTCTTT | CASSPGGGRSDTEAFF
TRBD1 | NA | TRBJ1-4 | TRBV9 | TGTGCCAGCAGCGCTCTCGGGACAGGATTGGAAAAACTGTTTTTT | CASSALGTGLEKLFF